A selection of T cell receptor beta chains follows, all from one sample in a study of shared clonotypes between healthy human individuals. Sequencing was performed with immunoSEQ multiplex PCR; in TCRdb, only in-frame clones are kept and a portion is missing. The sample contains about 1.1 million clones, 60% to 80% of which appear only once. The sequenced sample consisted of memory CD4+ T cells from PBMCs. These receptors all stem from a man in his late teens or twenties in good health. Some clones in this sample may be carry-over from other donors' samples. CDR3s include the opening cysteine and the closing phenylalanine or tryptophan. The D gene is left open where the match is weak. The listing skips clone size in some rows; elsewhere it reads once, few, many or a size class.

d_call: .; v_call: TRBV7-3; clone_size: .; j_call: TRBJ1-3; cdr3_nt: TGTGCCAGCAGCTTAGGGTCTGGAAACACCATATATTTT; cdr3_aa: CASSLGSGNTIYF
d_call: .; v_call: TRBV7-2; clone_size: .; j_call: TRBJ2-3; cdr3_nt: TGTGCCAGCAGCTCAGGACTTAATACGCAGTATTTT; cdr3_aa: CASSSGLNTQYF
d_call: .; v_call: TRBV7-3; clone_size: .; j_call: TRBJ1-3; cdr3_nt: TGTGCCAGCAGCTTTAGTGAGGGGAACACCATATATTTT; cdr3_aa: CASSFSEGNTIYF
d_call: TRBD2; v_call: TRBV28; clone_size: .; j_call: TRBJ2-5; cdr3_nt: TGTGCCAGCTATGAGGGACTAGCAGAGACCCAGTACTTC; cdr3_aa: CASYEGLAETQYF
d_call: TRBD2; v_call: TRBV7-3; clone_size: once; j_call: TRBJ2-1; cdr3_nt: TGTGCCAGCAGCTTAACCGGGACTAGCAGCGATGAGCAGTTCTTC; cdr3_aa: CASSLTGTSSDEQFF
d_call: .; v_call: TRBV29-1; clone_size: .; j_call: TRBJ1-2; cdr3_nt: TGCAGCGTTGAAAGAGGGTCCTCTAACTATGGCTACACCTTC; cdr3_aa: CSVERGSSNYGYTF
d_call: .; v_call: TRBV6-6; clone_size: few; j_call: TRBJ1-2; cdr3_nt: TGTGCCAGCAGGCCTAGACGGGGGGCTGGCGGCTACACCTTC; cdr3_aa: CASRPRRGAGGYTF
d_call: TRBD2; v_call: TRBV5-4; clone_size: .; j_call: TRBJ2-5; cdr3_nt: TGTGCCAGCAGCTTGGACCAACTAGCGTTCGAGACCCAGTACTTC; cdr3_aa: CASSLDQLAFETQYF
d_call: TRBD2; v_call: TRBV11-1; clone_size: .; j_call: TRBJ2-3; cdr3_nt: TGTGCCAGCAGCTTACCCGGACTAGCGGGTGCCTGGCAGTATTTT; cdr3_aa: CASSLPGLAGAWQYF
d_call: TRBD1; v_call: TRBV5-1; clone_size: .; j_call: TRBJ1-1; cdr3_nt: TGCGCCAGCAGCATCGATTCGACAGGGGGTGCTTTCTTT; cdr3_aa: CASSIDSTGGAFF
d_call: .; v_call: TRBV5-5; clone_size: .; j_call: TRBJ1-3; cdr3_nt: TGTGCCAGCAGCTTGTTTGTGACTCGGGCTGGAAACACCATATATTTT; cdr3_aa: CASSLFVTRAGNTIYF
d_call: .; v_call: TRBV7-9; clone_size: .; j_call: TRBJ2-2; cdr3_nt: TGTGCCAGCAGCTCCTCGTGGTGGGGCTTATCCACCGGGGAGCTGTTTTTT; cdr3_aa: CASSSSWWGLSTGELFF
d_call: .; v_call: TRBV5-6; clone_size: .; j_call: TRBJ2-1; cdr3_nt: TGTGCCAGCAGCTTTTTAGGTCGGGACTGGGGAGACAATGAGCAGTTCTTC; cdr3_aa: CASSFLGRDWGDNEQFF
d_call: TRBD1; v_call: TRBV6-1; clone_size: .; j_call: TRBJ1-1; cdr3_nt: TGTGCCAGCAGTGATACCCGGGACAGGCAAAGGTCGAACACTGAAGCTTTCTTT; cdr3_aa: CASSDTRDRQRSNTEAFF
d_call: .; v_call: TRBV9; clone_size: once; j_call: TRBJ1-2; cdr3_nt: TGTGCCAGCAGCTCGATTTGGACATCCAGGGGCTATGGCTACACCTTC; cdr3_aa: CASSSIWTSRGYGYTF
d_call: .; v_call: TRBV4-2; clone_size: .; j_call: TRBJ1-2; cdr3_nt: TGTGCCAGCAGCCAAGGACAGAAGAACTATGGCTACACCTTC; cdr3_aa: CASSQGQKNYGYTF
d_call: .; v_call: TRBV15; clone_size: .; j_call: TRBJ2-6; cdr3_nt: TGTGCCACCAGCAGAGGTTCCGTTGGGGCCAACGTCCTGACTTTC; cdr3_aa: CATSRGSVGANVLTF
d_call: .; v_call: TRBV19; clone_size: few; j_call: TRBJ2-6; cdr3_nt: TGTGCCAGTATCCCCTCAGGGAGAGCTGGGGCCAACGTCCTGACTTTC; cdr3_aa: CASIPSGRAGANVLTF
d_call: TRBD1; v_call: TRBV29-1; clone_size: .; j_call: TRBJ1-4; cdr3_nt: TGCAGCGTTGAGGGAATAGGACAGGGTGCAACTAATGAAAAACTGTTTTTT; cdr3_aa: CSVEGIGQGATNEKLFF
d_call: TRBD2; v_call: TRBV10-3; clone_size: .; j_call: TRBJ2-1; cdr3_nt: TGTGCCATCAGGGGGACTAGCGGGACCCACAATGAGCAGTTCTTC; cdr3_aa: CAIRGTSGTHNEQFF
d_call: .; v_call: TRBV18; clone_size: .; j_call: TRBJ2-1; cdr3_nt: TGTGCCAGCTCACCCCACAAGCAGAGTGAGCAGTTCTTC; cdr3_aa: CASSPHKQSEQFF
d_call: .; v_call: TRBV28; clone_size: .; j_call: TRBJ1-5; cdr3_nt: TGTGCCAGCAGTCCTACCCACGGGATGCAGCCCCAGCATTTT; cdr3_aa: CASSPTHGMQPQHF
d_call: .; v_call: TRBV18; clone_size: .; j_call: TRBJ2-2; cdr3_nt: TGTGCCAGCTCACCGGGTAGGACCGGGGAGCTGTTTTTT; cdr3_aa: CASSPGRTGELFF
d_call: TRBD2; v_call: TRBV15; clone_size: .; j_call: TRBJ2-7; cdr3_nt: TGTGCCACCAGCACCGGGACTAGCGGGAGACCCGAGCAGTACTTC; cdr3_aa: CATSTGTSGRPEQYF
d_call: TRBD1; v_call: TRBV27; clone_size: once; j_call: TRBJ1-5; cdr3_nt: TGTGCCAGTGGGACAGAAGCACGGCAGCCCCAGCATTTT; cdr3_aa: CASGTEARQPQHF
d_call: TRBD1; v_call: TRBV19; clone_size: few; j_call: TRBJ1-1; cdr3_nt: TGTGCCAGTAGTACAACCCGGGACAGGGAGGGTGAAGCTTTCTTT; cdr3_aa: CASSTTRDREGEAFF
d_call: .; v_call: TRBV5-4; clone_size: .; j_call: TRBJ2-7; cdr3_nt: TGTGCCAGCAGCTCCTCGATCAGAGGGAGTCGCGAAGAGCAGTACTTC; cdr3_aa: CASSSSIRGSREEQYF
d_call: .; v_call: TRBV5-5; clone_size: .; j_call: TRBJ2-2; cdr3_nt: TGTGCCAGCAGCCCCCGATCTGTAACCGGGGAGCTGTTTTTT; cdr3_aa: CASSPRSVTGELFF
d_call: .; v_call: TRBV7-2; clone_size: .; j_call: TRBJ2-7; cdr3_nt: TGTGCCAGCAGCTTTGGGGGTACCTACGAGCAGTACTTC; cdr3_aa: CASSFGGTYEQYF
d_call: .; v_call: TRBV6-1; clone_size: .; j_call: TRBJ2-3; cdr3_nt: TGTGCCAGCAGTGAACAGCGCACAGATACGCAGTATTTT; cdr3_aa: CASSEQRTDTQYF
d_call: .; v_call: TRBV29-1; clone_size: .; j_call: TRBJ1-2; cdr3_nt: TGCAGCGTCGCCGTCAACTATGGCTACACCTTC; cdr3_aa: CSVAVNYGYTF
d_call: .; v_call: TRBV4-1; clone_size: .; j_call: TRBJ2-7; cdr3_nt: TGCGCCAGCAGCCAAGTTGGGGCAGGGAGCTCCTACGAGCAGTACTTC; cdr3_aa: CASSQVGAGSSYEQYF
d_call: TRBD2; v_call: TRBV5-1; clone_size: .; j_call: TRBJ2-5; cdr3_nt: TGCGCCAGCAGCTTGGAGCCTAGCGGGAGAGAGACCCAGTACTTC; cdr3_aa: CASSLEPSGRETQYF
d_call: .; v_call: TRBV9; clone_size: .; j_call: TRBJ2-2; cdr3_nt: TGTGCCAGCAGCGTGGCCGAGGGGGGCGCCGGGGAGCTGTTTTTT; cdr3_aa: CASSVAEGGAGELFF
d_call: .; v_call: TRBV5-1; clone_size: .; j_call: TRBJ2-1; cdr3_nt: TGCGCCAGCAGGCTTAAGGAGTTCTTC; cdr3_aa: CASRLKEFF
d_call: TRBD1; v_call: TRBV11-2; clone_size: .; j_call: TRBJ1-4; cdr3_nt: TGTGCCAGCAGGGAAAACAGGGGGCTGGGTGAAAAACTGTTTTTT; cdr3_aa: CASRENRGLGEKLFF
d_call: .; v_call: TRBV5-8; clone_size: few; j_call: TRBJ2-7; cdr3_nt: TGTGCCAGCAGCTTCCGGGACCACTCCTACGAGCAGTACTTC; cdr3_aa: CASSFRDHSYEQYF
d_call: .; v_call: TRBV20-1; clone_size: .; j_call: TRBJ2-5; cdr3_nt: TGCAGTGAGGGAGGGGGAGAGACCCAGTACTTC; cdr3_aa: CSEGGGETQYF
d_call: .; v_call: TRBV5-1; clone_size: .; j_call: TRBJ2-6; cdr3_nt: TGCGCCAGCAGCTTGGTACCTACCTCTGGGGCCAACGTCCTGACTTTC; cdr3_aa: CASSLVPTSGANVLTF
d_call: TRBD2; v_call: TRBV30; clone_size: .; j_call: TRBJ2-7; cdr3_nt: TGTGCCTCGTCTCGGGCGCGGGAGGGCCTCTACGAGCAGTACTTC; cdr3_aa: CASSRAREGLYEQYF
d_call: .; v_call: TRBV6-1; clone_size: .; j_call: TRBJ2-5; cdr3_nt: TGTGCCTCTGGGGGGGCTTTTTCGGAGACCCAGTACTTC; cdr3_aa: CASGGAFSETQYF
d_call: .; v_call: TRBV28; clone_size: few; j_call: TRBJ1-3; cdr3_nt: TGTGCCAGCAGGTCCCCTGGAAACACCATATATTTT; cdr3_aa: CASRSPGNTIYF
d_call: TRBD2; v_call: TRBV7-8; clone_size: .; j_call: TRBJ2-3; cdr3_nt: TGTGCCAGCAGCTTTCTGGGAGGGGCGAGCACAGATACGCAGTATTTT; cdr3_aa: CASSFLGGASTDTQYF
d_call: .; v_call: TRBV27; clone_size: few; j_call: TRBJ2-2; cdr3_nt: TGTGCCAGCAGTTTCGCATCGGAAAACACCGGGGAGCTGTTTTTT; cdr3_aa: CASSFASENTGELFF
d_call: TRBD1; v_call: TRBV6-6; clone_size: once; j_call: TRBJ2-7; cdr3_nt: TGTGCCAGCAGTTATCTGGACAGGACCTACGAGCAGTACTTC; cdr3_aa: CASSYLDRTYEQYF
d_call: TRBD1; v_call: TRBV5-6; clone_size: .; j_call: TRBJ2-3; cdr3_nt: TGTGCCAGCAGCTCCCCTCAGGGGGCCGCTAGCACAGATACGCAGTATTTT; cdr3_aa: CASSSPQGAASTDTQYF
d_call: .; v_call: TRBV4-2; clone_size: .; j_call: TRBJ1-1; cdr3_nt: TGTGCCAGCAGCTTGGCCGAAGGGGGGAACACTGAAGCTTTCTTT; cdr3_aa: CASSLAEGGNTEAFF
d_call: TRBD2; v_call: TRBV19; clone_size: .; j_call: TRBJ2-1; cdr3_nt: TGTGCCAGAACGTGGACTAGCCAAATCCACGCTGAGCAGTTCTTC; cdr3_aa: CARTWTSQIHAEQFF
d_call: .; v_call: TRBV9; clone_size: .; j_call: TRBJ2-2; cdr3_nt: TGTGCCAGCAGCGTAGGCCAGGGACGCACCGGGGAGCTGTTTTTT; cdr3_aa: CASSVGQGRTGELFF
d_call: .; v_call: TRBV7-9; clone_size: .; j_call: TRBJ1-1; cdr3_nt: TGTGCCAGCAGCTTCGTACAGGGTTGGGCTGAAGCTTTCTTT; cdr3_aa: CASSFVQGWAEAFF
d_call: TRBD1; v_call: TRBV5-1; clone_size: .; j_call: TRBJ1-4; cdr3_nt: TGCGCCAGCCGGGGGACAGGGGCATCGAATGAAAAACTGTTTTTT; cdr3_aa: CASRGTGASNEKLFF
d_call: .; v_call: TRBV6-6; clone_size: .; j_call: TRBJ2-2; cdr3_nt: TGTGCCAGCAGCTCGAGACAGGTCACCGGGGAGCTGTTTTTT; cdr3_aa: CASSSRQVTGELFF
d_call: TRBD1; v_call: TRBV30; clone_size: .; j_call: TRBJ1-4; cdr3_nt: TGTGCCTGGACAGACAGGGGGCCCACTAATGAAAAACTGTTTTTT; cdr3_aa: CAWTDRGPTNEKLFF
d_call: .; v_call: TRBV7-2; clone_size: .; j_call: TRBJ2-5; cdr3_nt: TGTGCCAGCAGCACAGACGGGGGTAGGGAGACCCAGTACTTC; cdr3_aa: CASSTDGGRETQYF
d_call: TRBD1; v_call: TRBV28; clone_size: .; j_call: TRBJ1-1; cdr3_nt: TGTGCCAGCAGTTTAGCAGGGGGTCCCACTGAAGCTTTCTTT; cdr3_aa: CASSLAGGPTEAFF
d_call: TRBD2; v_call: TRBV5-1; clone_size: .; j_call: TRBJ2-5; cdr3_nt: TGCGCCAGCAGCTTAGGAGCGGGGGAGACCCAGTACTTC; cdr3_aa: CASSLGAGETQYF
d_call: .; v_call: TRBV29-1; clone_size: few; j_call: TRBJ2-5; cdr3_nt: TGCAGCGTCGTCCGGGACCCCTCAGGGCAAGAGACCCAGTACTTC; cdr3_aa: CSVVRDPSGQETQYF
d_call: .; v_call: TRBV18; clone_size: few; j_call: TRBJ1-2; cdr3_nt: TGTGCCAGCTCACCAAACACGGGGGCGGATGGCTACACCTTC; cdr3_aa: CASSPNTGADGYTF
d_call: TRBD2; v_call: TRBV11-3; clone_size: .; j_call: TRBJ2-1; cdr3_nt: TGTGCCAGCAGCTTAGACTACGGGGCTAGCGGGCTCCTCTACAATGAGCAGTTCTTC; cdr3_aa: CASSLDYGASGLLYNEQFF